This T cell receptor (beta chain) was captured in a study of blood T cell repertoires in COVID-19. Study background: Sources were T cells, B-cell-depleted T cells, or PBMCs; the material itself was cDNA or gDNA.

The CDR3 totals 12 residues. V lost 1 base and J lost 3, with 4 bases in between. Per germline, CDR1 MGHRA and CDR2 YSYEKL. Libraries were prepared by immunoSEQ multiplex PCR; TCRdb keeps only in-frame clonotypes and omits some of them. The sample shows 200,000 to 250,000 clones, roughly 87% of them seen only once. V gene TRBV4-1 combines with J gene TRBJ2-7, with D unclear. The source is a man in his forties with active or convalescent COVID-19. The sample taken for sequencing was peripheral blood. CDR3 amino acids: CASSQGVYEQYF. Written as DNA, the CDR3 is TGCGCCAGCAGCCAAGGCGTCTACGAGCAGTACTTC.